The 26 T cell receptor beta chains presented below share a single source sample, sequenced in a study of shared clonotypes between healthy human individuals. Terminally differentiated effector memory CD45RA+ cells were excluded from the naive CD8 cells, which were CD45RO-negative and positively selected for CCR7. Libraries were prepared by immunoSEQ multiplex PCR; TCRdb keeps only in-frame clonotypes and omits some of them. The sample lists about 2.1 million clones, 85% to 95% seen once, with about 1.6% in the top ten. Input material: naive CD8+ T cells from PBMCs. These receptors all come from a man between 18 and 29 years old in good health. Some clones in this sample may be carry-over from other donors' samples.

This clone was observed a few times. This chain links TRBV7-9 with TRBJ1-1; tentatively, D is TRBD1 (5 bases). Germline V lookup: CDR1 SEHNR, CDR2 FQNEAQ (reference sequence). The CDR3 spans 12 residues. The ends were cut back, 7 bases at V and 7 bases at J, with 13 bases in the middle. The CDR3 region is CASTDLGGEAFF. The CDR3 DNA reads as TGTGCCAGCACCGACCTGGGGGGTGAAGCTTTCTTT.

The V and J genes are TRBV27 and TRBJ2-7; a weak D match, TRBD1 (6 bases). V shed 4 bases and J shed 2 bases, with 12 bases lying between them. Germline assignment: CDR1 MNHEY and CDR2 SMNVEV (reference sequence). The CDR3 has 14 amino acids. CDR3 bases: TGTGCCAGCAGTTCGAGGGGACAACCCTACGAGCAGTACTTC. Its translation is CASSSRGQPYEQYF.

The genes are TRBV27 and TRBJ2-5; TRBD2 agrees at 9 bases. CDR1 is MNHEY, CDR2 SMNVEV, per germline (reference sequence). The CDR3 has 18 residues. The V gene end was trimmed by 6 bases and the J gene end by 0 bases; junction bases not matched to a gene: 14. CDR3 protein: CASRRTAELAGYQETQYF. As DNA, the CDR3 is TGTGCCAGCAGACGGACAGCCGAGCTAGCGGGGTACCAAGAGACCCAGTACTTC.

The CDR3 DNA reads TGTGCCAGCAGTGACCGACCAACCTACAATGAGCAGTTCTTC. Its protein product is CASSDRPTYNEQFF. The V and J genes are TRBV6-1 and TRBJ2-1; D uncertain. Germline CDR1 reads MNHNS; CDR2 reads SASEGT. There are 14 residues in the CDR3. Trimming shortened V by 3 bases and J by 2 bases, and 8 bases separated the two germline ends.

This chain connects TRBV27 to TRBJ2-1; 14 bases map to TRBD2. The germline V gene has CDR1 MNHEY and CDR2 SMNVEV (reference sequence). The CDR3 sequence is 13 residues long. Trimming removed 6 bases from V and 8 bases from J; junction bases left unmatched: 0. The CDR3 sequence: CASRGLAGDEQFF. The CDR3 coding sequence is TGTGCCAGCAGGGGACTAGCGGGAGATGAGCAGTTCTTC.

The chain uses TRBV28 and TRBJ1-1; 8 bases fit TRBD1. This CDR3 is 16 amino acids long. The V segment lost 3 bases and the J segment 1 base; nucleotides outside the gene matches: 7. In germline, CDR1 is MDHEN, CDR2 SYDVKM. The CDR3, as DNA: TGTGCCAGCAGTTTTCAGGGGGCGGGTTGGAACACTGAAGCTTTCTTT. Translating gives CASSFQGAGWNTEAFF.

The chain uses TRBV29-1 and TRBJ1-2; D is unresolved. The CDR3 has 13 amino acids. Trimming cost V 7 bases and J 5 bases, with 17 bases left between them. Germline V CDR1 and CDR2: SQVTM, ANQGSEA. The CDR3, as DNA: TGCAGCGCCGAGGCCTCAGAACCGTATGGCTACACCTTC. This gives the protein CSAEASEPYGYTF.

The chain uses TRBV7-3 and TRBJ1-5; unclear D gene. Germline V gene sequence: CDR1 SGHTA, CDR2 FQGTGA. The CDR3 consists of 13 residues. Trimming left V 7 bases short and J 6 bases short, with 13 bases between. The CDR3 coding sequence is TGTGCCAGCACCGTTGGGTTGGGTCAGCCCCAGCATTTT. Translated: CASTVGLGQPQHF.

V is TRBV7-6 and J is TRBJ2-3; 7 nucleotides match TRBD2. CDR3 length: 15 amino acids. Germline CDR1 and CDR2: SGHVS and FNYEAQ. V dropped 5 bases and J dropped 0; count of bases not matched to a gene: 5. CDR3 loop: CASSPSGASTDTQYF. The CDR3 nucleotides are TGTGCCAGCAGCCCCAGCGGGGCTAGCACAGATACGCAGTATTTT.

This chain joins TRBV13 and TRBJ2-3; 9 bases are a match to TRBD2. The CDR3 has 16 residues. Trimming removed 2 bases from V and 3 bases from J; junction bases left unmatched: 6. The germline V gene encodes CDR1 PRHDT and CDR2 FYEKMQ (reference sequence). DNA of the CDR3: TGTGCCAGCAGCTTATTAGCGGGAGCGAGAACAGATACGCAGTATTTT. Protein sequence: CASSLLAGARTDTQYF.

The chain uses TRBV10-1 and TRBJ2-2; 7 positions match TRBD1. CDR1 is WNHNN, CDR2 SYGVQD, per germline (reference sequence). The junction had 4 bases not matched to a gene; V was cut back by 8 bases and J by 1 base. The CDR3 has 14 residues. Here the CDR3 reads CASSGTENTGELFF. Here the CDR3 DNA reads TGCGCCAGCTCCGGGACAGAGAACACCGGGGAGCTGTTTTTT.

This chain joins TRBV4-1 and TRBJ2-1, with 8 bases identical to TRBD2. The CDR3 loop spans 16 amino acids. The trim removed 1 base at V and 8 bases at J, leaving 10 bases unmatched. Germline V lookup: CDR1 MGHRA, CDR2 YSYEKL. The CDR3 is CASSQGTGLVVHEQFF. In DNA form, the CDR3 reads TGCGCCAGCAGCCAAGGAACGGGACTAGTGGTCCATGAGCAGTTCTTC.

The chain carries TRBV11-2 and TRBJ2-7, with 8 positions matching TRBD2. V shed 4 bases and J 3 bases; nucleotides not matched to a gene: 11. CDR3 length: 16 residues. Looked up from germline, CDR1 is SGHAT and CDR2 is FQNNGV. CDR3 in DNA: TGTGCCAGCAGCTCAAGAGCGGGAGCCCGCTACTACGAGCAGTACTTC. This codes for CASSSRAGARYYEQYF.

CDR3 DNA: TGTGCCATCAGTGTGTCCTGGGGGGAACCCCACCAAGAGACCCAGTACTTC. Encoded protein: CAISVSWGEPHQETQYF. V and J are TRBV10-3 and TRBJ2-5, with D maybe TRBD2 (6 bases). V lost 4 bases to trimming and J lost 0 bases, with 18 bases between them. The CDR3 has 17 residues. Per the germline V gene, CDR1 is ENHRY and CDR2 is SYGVKD.

The chain has TRBV11-2 and TRBJ2-4; D remains unclear. CDR1 is SGHAT and CDR2 is FQNNGV in the germline V gene. This CDR3 is built from 16 residues. With 5 bases removed from V and 8 bases from J, the gap between germline ends came to 22 bases. The CDR3 DNA is TGTGCCAGCAGCCCCCATTCGGCCGTTGTTATGGACATTCAGTACTTC. Translating it yields CASSPHSAVVMDIQYF. Combining the CDR3 with reference TRBV11-2 and TRBJ2-4 gives the whole variable domain EAGVAQSPRYKIIEKRQSVAFWCNPISGHATLYWYQQILGQGPKLLIQFQNNGVVDDSQLPKDRFSAERLKGVDSTLKIQPAKLEDSAVYLCASSPHSAVVMDIQYFGAGTRLSVL.

V is TRBV7-9 and J is TRBJ1-1; D is unclear. V shed 2 bases and J shed 1 base, with 11 bases lying between them. The V gene's germline CDR1 is SEHNR and CDR2 FQNEAQ (reference sequence). The CDR3 is 15 residues long. CDR3 coding DNA: TGTGCCAGCAGCTTAATATTGGGTTCGAACACTGAAGCTTTCTTT. Translation: CASSLILGSNTEAFF.

The V gene is TRBV6-1, the J gene TRBJ1-1, with no clear D. There are 14 residues in the CDR3. V lost 7 bases and J 1 base, leaving 13 bases between the germline ends. Germline CDR1 and CDR2: MNHNS and SASEGT. The CDR3 DNA sequence: TGTGCCAGCAACCCTAGGTGGGGGAACACTGAAGCTTTCTTT. Encoded protein: CASNPRWGNTEAFF.

This chain links TRBV27 with TRBJ2-2, with no clear D. The CDR3 has 11 residues. Germline CDR1 reads MNHEY; CDR2 reads SMNVEV (reference sequence). The V end was cut by 6 bases, the J end by 8 bases, with 7 bases between. The CDR3 DNA sequence: TGTGCCAGCAGCAGTGGGGGGGAGCTGTTTTTT. This encodes CASSSGGELFF.

The chain is built from TRBV19 and TRBJ1-4, with D uncertain. This CDR3 is 13 amino acids long. The ends were cut back, 2 bases at V and 5 bases at J, with 6 bases in the middle. CDR1 and CDR2 from the germline V gene are LNHDA and SQIVND (reference sequence). The CDR3 sequence: CASSIRANEKLFF. The CDR3 nucleotides read TGTGCCAGTAGTATAAGGGCGAATGAAAAACTGTTTTTT.

A remark on this clone: The sample holds other DNA sequences that translate to the same CDR3. V is TRBV4-1 and J is TRBJ2-3; 8 bases map to TRBD2. Germline values: CDR1 MGHRA, CDR2 YSYEKL. The CDR3 consists of 16 residues. Trimming at V came to 1 base and at J to 3 bases, leaving 6 bases not matched to a gene. CDR3 sequence: CASSQGSGSATDTQYF. CDR3 DNA: TGCGCCAGCAGCCAAGGAAGCGGGAGTGCGACAGATACGCAGTATTTT.

The chain combines TRBV5-4 with TRBJ2-3, with TRBD2 as a possible D gene (5 bases). V was cut by 2 bases and J by 5 bases, with 21 bases left in between. The germline CDR1 and CDR2 sequences are SGHNT and YYREEE (reference sequence). The CDR3 has 17 amino acids. This CDR3 reads CASSFELTRAEGDTQYF. CDR3 bases: TGTGCCAGCAGCTTCGAATTGACTCGGGCAGAGGGAGATACGCAGTATTTT.

This chain uses TRBV5-8 with TRBJ2-7; the D is unclear. V was pared by 0 bases and J by 6 bases, with 7 bases between. Germline V gene lookup returns CDR1 SGHTS and CDR2 YDEGEE. This CDR3 comprises 12 residues. CDR3 sequence: CASSLARSEQYF. The CDR3 DNA sequence: TGTGCCAGCAGCTTGGCTCGGAGCGAGCAGTACTTC.

The V gene is TRBV6-5, the J gene TRBJ1-1, with D uncertain. The CDR3 has 14 residues. V shed 4 bases and J shed 2 bases, with 11 bases lying between them. Germline lookup yields CDR1 MNHEY and CDR2 SVGAGI. CDR3 residues: CASSFSGVNTEAFF. The CDR3 DNA sequence: TGTGCCAGCAGTTTCTCCGGGGTAAACACTGAAGCTTTCTTT.

This chain links TRBV28 with TRBJ2-5; no clear D. In germline, CDR1 is MDHEN, CDR2 SYDVKM. V was cut by 6 bases and J by 5 bases, with 13 bases left in between. This CDR3 spans 13 amino acids. CDR3 in DNA: TGTGCCAGCAGCTTAGGTTCGTTGGAGACCCAGTACTTC. The encoded protein is CASSLGSLETQYF.

Worth noting for this clone: Other DNA sequences in this specimen translate into the identical CDR3. The chain couples TRBV27 to TRBJ1-1, with D perhaps TRBD1 (5 bases). Germline CDR1 reads MNHEY; CDR2 reads SMNVEV (reference sequence). Deletions cut 6 bases from V and 1 base from J, with 9 bases between. The CDR3 loop spans 13 amino acids. The CDR3 reads CASRLTGNTEAFF. The CDR3 DNA is TGTGCCAGCAGACTAACAGGGAACACTGAAGCTTTCTTT.

The J gene is TRBJ2-5, the V gene TRBV11-2; weak D call: TRBD1 (6 bases). Germline values: CDR1 SGHAT, CDR2 FQNNGV. The V gene lost 1 base and the J gene lost 10 bases, with 10 bases spanning the gap. The CDR3 runs 12 residues. In nucleotides, the CDR3 is TGTGCCAGCAGCTTAGTCAGGACAGACCAGTACTTC. Amino acids: CASSLVRTDQYF.